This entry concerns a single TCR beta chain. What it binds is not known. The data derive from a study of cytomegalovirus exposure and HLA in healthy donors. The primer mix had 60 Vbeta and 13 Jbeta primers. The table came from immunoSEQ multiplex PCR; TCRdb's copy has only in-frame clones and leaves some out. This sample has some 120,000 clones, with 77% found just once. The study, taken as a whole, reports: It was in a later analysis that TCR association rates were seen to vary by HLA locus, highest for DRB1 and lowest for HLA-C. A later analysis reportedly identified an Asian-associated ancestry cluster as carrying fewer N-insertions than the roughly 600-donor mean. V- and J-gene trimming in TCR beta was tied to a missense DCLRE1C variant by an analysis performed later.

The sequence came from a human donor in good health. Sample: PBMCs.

The CDR3 protein is CASSMASGRADNEQFF. CDR3 DNA sequence: TGTGCCAGCAGCATGGCGAGCGGGAGGGCCGACAATGAGCAGTTCTTC. This sequence joins TRBV9 and TRBJ2-1; 10 bases map to TRBD2. Unmatched junction bases numbered 9, after V lost 4 bases and J lost 5 bases. Germline CDR1 reads SGDLS; CDR2 reads YYNGEE. The CDR3 has 16 amino acids.